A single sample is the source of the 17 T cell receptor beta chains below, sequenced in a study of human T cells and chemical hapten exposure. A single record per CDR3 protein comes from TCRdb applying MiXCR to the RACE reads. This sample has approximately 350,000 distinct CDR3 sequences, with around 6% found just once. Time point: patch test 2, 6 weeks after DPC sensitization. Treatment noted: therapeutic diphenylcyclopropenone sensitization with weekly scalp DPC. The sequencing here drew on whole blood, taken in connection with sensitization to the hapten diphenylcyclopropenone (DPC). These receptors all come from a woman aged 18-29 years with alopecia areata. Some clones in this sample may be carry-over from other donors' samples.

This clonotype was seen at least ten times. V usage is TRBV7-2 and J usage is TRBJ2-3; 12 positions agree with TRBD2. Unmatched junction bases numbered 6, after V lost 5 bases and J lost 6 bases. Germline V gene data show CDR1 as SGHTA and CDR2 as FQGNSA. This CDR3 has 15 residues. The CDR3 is CASSLLAGGPDTQYF. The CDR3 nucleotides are TGTGCCAGCAGCCTACTAGCGGGGGGCCCCGATACGCAGTATTTT.

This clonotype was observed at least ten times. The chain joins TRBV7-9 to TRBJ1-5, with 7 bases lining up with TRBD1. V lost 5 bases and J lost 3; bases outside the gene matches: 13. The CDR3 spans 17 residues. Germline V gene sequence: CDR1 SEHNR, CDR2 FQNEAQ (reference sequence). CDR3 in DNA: TGTGCCAGCAGCCGGGGCCTTACAGGGGTAGACAATCAGCCCCAGCATTTT. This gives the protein CASSRGLTGVDNQPQHF.

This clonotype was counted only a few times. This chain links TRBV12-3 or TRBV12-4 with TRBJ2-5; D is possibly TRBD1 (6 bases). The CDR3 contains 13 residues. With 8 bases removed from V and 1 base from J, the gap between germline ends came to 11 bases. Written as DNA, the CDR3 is TGTGCCAGCCAAGACAGGTTCCAAGAGACCCAGTACTTC. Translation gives CASQDRFQETQYF.

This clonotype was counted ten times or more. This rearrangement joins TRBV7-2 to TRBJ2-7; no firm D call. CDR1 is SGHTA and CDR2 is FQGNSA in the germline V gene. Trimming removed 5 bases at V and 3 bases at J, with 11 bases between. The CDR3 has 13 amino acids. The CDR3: CASSRGYSYEQYF. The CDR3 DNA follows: TGTGCCAGCAGCCGCGGATACAGCTACGAGCAGTACTTC.

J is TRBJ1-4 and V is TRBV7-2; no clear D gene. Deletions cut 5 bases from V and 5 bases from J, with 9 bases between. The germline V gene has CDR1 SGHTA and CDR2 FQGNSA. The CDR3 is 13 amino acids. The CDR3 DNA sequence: TGTGCCAGCAGCCGATCGGGGAATGAAAAACTGTTTTTT. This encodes CASSRSGNEKLFF.

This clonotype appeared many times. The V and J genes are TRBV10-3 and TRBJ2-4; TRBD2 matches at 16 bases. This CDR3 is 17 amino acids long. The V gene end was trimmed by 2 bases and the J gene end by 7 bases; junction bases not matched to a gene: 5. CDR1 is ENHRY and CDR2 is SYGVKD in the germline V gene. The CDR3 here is CAISEPGLAGGRNIQYF. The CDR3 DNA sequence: TGTGCCATCAGTGAGCCGGGACTAGCGGGGGGGCGGAACATTCAGTACTTC.

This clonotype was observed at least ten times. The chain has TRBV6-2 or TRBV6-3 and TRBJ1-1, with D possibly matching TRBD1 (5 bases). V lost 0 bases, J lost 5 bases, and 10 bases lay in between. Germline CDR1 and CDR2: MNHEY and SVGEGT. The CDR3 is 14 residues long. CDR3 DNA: TGTGCCAGCAGTTACTCGGTGGGGGGAACTGAAGCTTTCTTT. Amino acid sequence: CASSYSVGGTEAFF.

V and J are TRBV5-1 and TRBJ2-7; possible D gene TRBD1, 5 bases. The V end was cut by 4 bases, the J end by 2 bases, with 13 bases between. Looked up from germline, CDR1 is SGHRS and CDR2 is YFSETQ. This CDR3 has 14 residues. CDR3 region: CASSPATGPYEQYF. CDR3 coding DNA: TGCGCCAGCAGCCCCGCTACAGGTCCCTACGAGCAGTACTTC. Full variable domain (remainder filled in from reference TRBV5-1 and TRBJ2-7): KAGVTQTPRYLIKTRGQQVTLSCSPISGHRSVSWYQQTPGQGLQFLFEYFSETQRNKGNFPGRFSGRQFSNSRSEMNVSTLELGDSALYLCASSPATGPYEQYFGPGTRLTVT.

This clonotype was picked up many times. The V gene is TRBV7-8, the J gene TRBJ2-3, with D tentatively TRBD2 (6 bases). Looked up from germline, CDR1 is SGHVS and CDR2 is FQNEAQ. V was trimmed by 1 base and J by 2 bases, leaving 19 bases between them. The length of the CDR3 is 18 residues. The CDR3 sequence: CASSLGGWRGRNTDTQYF. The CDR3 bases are TGTGCCAGCAGCTTAGGGGGTTGGCGGGGACGGAACACAGATACGCAGTATTTT. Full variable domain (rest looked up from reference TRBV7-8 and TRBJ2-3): GAGVSQSPRYKVAKRGQDVALRCDPISGHVSLFWYQQALGQGPEFLTYFQNEAQLDKSGLPSDRFFAERPEGSVSTLKIQRTQQEDSAVYLCASSLGGWRGRNTDTQYFGPGTRLTVL.

The CDR3 bases are TGCAGTGCTAGGGGGCGTGATGGGGCAGATACGCAGTATTTT. Protein product: CSARGRDGADTQYF. The chain uses TRBV20-1 and TRBJ2-3, with D perhaps TRBD1 (5 bases). The V end was cut by 3 bases, the J end by 4 bases, with 14 bases between. The CDR3 totals 14 residues. The germline V gene encodes CDR1 DFQATT and CDR2 SNEGSKA (reference sequence).

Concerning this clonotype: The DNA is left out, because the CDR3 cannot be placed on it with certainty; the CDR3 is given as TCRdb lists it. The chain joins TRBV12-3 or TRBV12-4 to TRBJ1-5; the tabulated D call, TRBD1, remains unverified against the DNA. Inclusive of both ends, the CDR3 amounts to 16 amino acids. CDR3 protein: CASREVNRGPISPSIF.

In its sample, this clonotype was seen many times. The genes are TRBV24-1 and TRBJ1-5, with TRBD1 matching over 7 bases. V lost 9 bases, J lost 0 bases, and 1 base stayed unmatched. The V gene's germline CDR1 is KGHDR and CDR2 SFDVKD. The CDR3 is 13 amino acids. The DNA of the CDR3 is TGTGCCACCGGACAGGATAGCAATCAGCCCCAGCATTTT. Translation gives CATGQDSNQPQHF.

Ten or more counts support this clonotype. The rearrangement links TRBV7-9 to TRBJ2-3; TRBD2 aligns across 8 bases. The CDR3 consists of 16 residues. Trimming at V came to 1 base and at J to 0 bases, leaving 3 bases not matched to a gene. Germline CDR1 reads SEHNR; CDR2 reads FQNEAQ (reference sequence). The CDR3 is CASSLGAGASTDTQYF. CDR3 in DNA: TGTGCCAGCAGCTTAGGAGCGGGAGCTAGCACAGATACGCAGTATTTT. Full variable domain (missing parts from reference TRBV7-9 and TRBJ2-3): DTGVSQNPRHKITKRGQNVTFRCDPISEHNRLYWYRQTLGQGPEFLTYFQNEAQLEKSRLLSDRFSAERPKGSFSTLEIQRTEQGDSAMYLCASSLGAGASTDTQYFGPGTRLTVL.

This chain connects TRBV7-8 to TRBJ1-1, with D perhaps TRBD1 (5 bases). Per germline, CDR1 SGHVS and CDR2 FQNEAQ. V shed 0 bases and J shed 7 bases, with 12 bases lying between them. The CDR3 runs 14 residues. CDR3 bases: TGTGCCAGCAGCTTAGCAGGGGACGGCTTTGAAGCTTTCTTT. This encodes CASSLAGDGFEAFF.

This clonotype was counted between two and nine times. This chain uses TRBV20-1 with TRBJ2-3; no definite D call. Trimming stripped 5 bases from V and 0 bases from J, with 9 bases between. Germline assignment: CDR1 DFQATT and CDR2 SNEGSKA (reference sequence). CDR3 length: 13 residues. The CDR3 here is CSAWTGSTDTQYF. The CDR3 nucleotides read TGCAGTGCTTGGACGGGTAGCACAGATACGCAGTATTTT.

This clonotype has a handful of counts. The CDR3 DNA reads TGTGCCAGCAGTTACTCCGGTTTCCCCCACGGGGGACAGACAGATACGCAGTATTTT. This codes for CASSYSGFPHGGQTDTQYF. The chain combines TRBV6-5 with TRBJ2-3, with D possibly matching TRBD1 (7 bases). The CDR3 consists of 19 residues. Germline V gene data show CDR1 as MNHEY and CDR2 as SVGAGI. V lost 0 bases to trimming and J lost 3 bases, with 22 bases between them.

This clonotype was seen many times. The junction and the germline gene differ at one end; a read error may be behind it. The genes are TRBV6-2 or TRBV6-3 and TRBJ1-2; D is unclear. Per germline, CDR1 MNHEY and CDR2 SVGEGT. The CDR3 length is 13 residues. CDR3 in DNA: TGTGCCAGCAGGGATAATACCGACAAGGATGTTTTTTTC. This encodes CASRDNTDKDVFF.